The 17 T cell receptor beta chains below come from one sample, sequenced in a study of T-cell reconstitution after alpha-beta-depleted transplantation in children. The TCRbeta library incorporated unique molecular identifiers. TCRdb analysed the PCR reads with MiXCR anew, one entry per CDR3 protein. The sample has nearly 350,000 distinct CDR3 sequences, roughly 15% seen once; the top ten hold around two fifths. This sample comprised PBMCs, mostly from graft donor cells, obtained 360 days after TCRalphabeta/CD19-depleted stem cell transplant. These receptors all come from a male patient aged 2 to 10 who had a stem cell transplant for acute lymphoblastic leukemia, so the T cells may come from the graft donor.

This clonotype was seen many times. V and J are TRBV7-2 and TRBJ2-2; 9 bases align to TRBD2. Germline CDR1 and CDR2: SGHTA and FQGNSA. J lost 4 bases, V lost 5 bases, and 2 bases had no gene match. The CDR3 contains 14 residues. The CDR3 nucleotides are TGTGCCAGCAGCCCGACTAGCGGCACCGGGGAGCTGTTTTTT. Its translation is CASSPTSGTGELFF.

This clonotype was counted only a few times. V usage is TRBV7-2 and J usage is TRBJ2-5; D gene unclear. Trimming took 1 base from V and 5 from J, leaving 14 bases between them. The CDR3 covers 15 residues. Germline CDR1 SGHTA, CDR2 FQGNSA. The CDR3 DNA reads as TGTGCCAGCAGCTTAGTTGTTGGGGAATGGGAGACCCAGTACTTC. Translated: CASSLVVGEWETQYF.

The V and J genes are TRBV29-1 and TRBJ2-7, with 9 bases matching TRBD2. The CDR3 consists of 13 residues. With 5 bases clipped from V and 3 bases from J, the junction kept 5 bases outside the gene matches. Germline V gene data show CDR1 as SQVTM and CDR2 as ANQGSEA. CDR3 sequence (DNA): TGCAGCGTTCGGGCGGGAGGGCACTACGAGCAGTACTTC. This gives the protein CSVRAGGHYEQYF.

In the case of this clonotype: Without the conserved terminal phenylalanine or tryptophan, this CDR3 likely stems from a read error. J is TRBJ2-7 and V is TRBV20-1; D remains unclear. The V and J ends lost 3 bases and 3 bases respectively, with 6 bases between them. The CDR3 length is 11 residues. Germline V gene lookup returns CDR1 DFQATT and CDR2 SNEGSKA (reference sequence). CDR3 sequence: CSASDGYEQYY. In DNA, the CDR3 is TGCAGTGCTAGTGACGGCTACGAGCAGTACTAC.

In this sample, this clonotype turned up a few times. CDR3 region: CASTSRGTGDGNEQFF. The DNA for the CDR3 is TGTGCCAGTACCTCCAGGGGGACAGGGGACGGCAATGAGCAGTTCTTC. The chain employs TRBV7-9 and TRBJ2-1; 10 nucleotides agree with TRBD1. The CDR3 loop spans 16 amino acids. Per the germline V gene, CDR1 is SEHNR and CDR2 is FQNEAQ (reference sequence). With V trimmed by 9 bases and J by 6 bases, 14 bases remained unmatched.

This clonotype has more than one count but fewer than ten. V gene TRBV7-2 combines with J gene TRBJ2-1; D not certain. Germline V gene data show CDR1 as SGHTA and CDR2 as FQGNSA. V dropped 1 base and J dropped 12 bases, with 22 bases sitting between them. This CDR3 contains 16 residues. The CDR3 DNA follows: TGTGCCAGCAGCTTAGGGGATCACGTTGGTTTTCGTCGGCAGTTCTTC. Its translation is CASSLGDHVGFRRQFF.

The chain has TRBV5-5 and TRBJ1-5, with a tentative D call TRBD1 (5 bases). Germline V gives CDR1 SGHKS, CDR2 YYEKEE (reference sequence). Trimming removed 3 bases at V and 4 bases at J, with 14 bases between. The CDR3 runs to 15 residues. The CDR3 loop is CASSSRGTANQPQHF. CDR3 sequence (DNA): TGTGCCAGCAGCTCGAGAGGGACCGCTAATCAGCCCCAGCATTTT. Complete variable domain (other parts from reference TRBV5-5 and TRBJ1-5): DAGVTQSPTHLIKTRGQQVTLRCSPISGHKSVSWYQQVLGQGPQFIFQYYEKEERGRGNFPDRFSARQFPNYSSELNVNALLLGDSALYLCASSSRGTANQPQHFGDGTRLSIL.

Comments on this clonotype: A much larger clone lies one base from this, so it may be a read error. The V gene is TRBV15, the J gene TRBJ2-7, with TRBD2 as a possible D gene (6 bases). The CDR3 consists of 13 residues. Germline V CDR1 and CDR2: LNHNV, YYDKDF (reference sequence). CDR3 amino acids: CATSRDVGIPGDF. CDR3 coding DNA: TGTGCCACCAGCAGAGACGTGGGAATCCCGGGGGACTTC.

The chain is built from TRBV30 and TRBJ1-1; TRBD1 matches 8 bases. The CDR3 extends over 13 amino acids. V lost 6 bases, J lost 7 bases, and 10 bases stayed unmatched. Germline loops: CDR1 GTSNPN, CDR2 SVGIG (reference sequence). CDR3 bases: TGTGCCTGTTACAGGGGGAGTAAAAATGAAGCTTTCTTT. This sequence encodes CACYRGSKNEAFF.

This clonotype was recorded once. The chain joins TRBV7-2 to TRBJ2-7; TRBD1 is a possible D gene (6 bases). Germline V lookup: CDR1 SGHTA, CDR2 FQGNSA. The CDR3 loop spans 17 amino acids. The V end was cut by 3 bases, the J end by 2 bases, with 20 bases between. DNA for the CDR3: TGTGCCAGCAGCTTTAGAGGAGGCCAGGGGCGTACCTACGAGCAGTACTTC. This translates into CASSFRGGQGRTYEQYF. Full variable domain (rest looked up from reference TRBV7-2 and TRBJ2-7): GAGVSQSPSNKVTEKGKDVELRCDPISGHTALYWYRQSLGQGLEFLIYFQGNSAPDKSGLPSDRFSAERTGGSVSTLTIQRTQQEDSAVYLCASSFRGGQGRTYEQYFGPGTRLTVT.

The chain links TRBV12-3 or TRBV12-4 to TRBJ2-7; 11 positions match TRBD2. J gave up 5 bases and V 7 bases, and 10 bases lay outside the gene matches. CDR3 length: 15 residues. The CDR3 DNA reads TGTGCCAGCAACTTAGCGGGAGGGCCGGGGGACGAGCAGTACTTC. Protein: CASNLAGGPGDEQYF.

The sample holds a few counts of this clonotype. The chain couples TRBV6-4 to TRBJ2-1; 8 bases match TRBD1. The germline CDR1 and CDR2 sequences are MRHNA and SNTAGT. V lost 4 bases, J lost 4 bases, and 6 bases stayed unmatched. The CDR3 extends over 15 amino acids. CDR3 region: CASSVWQGAYNEQFF. The CDR3 bases are TGTGCCAGCAGTGTATGGCAGGGGGCTTACAATGAGCAGTTCTTC.

This clonotype came up many times. The chain is built from TRBV7-9 and TRBJ2-3, with 9 bases that match TRBD2. Germline CDR1 is SEHNR and CDR2 is FQNEAQ (reference sequence). This CDR3 is 15 amino acids long. The junction had 5 bases not matched to a gene; V was cut back by 4 bases and J by 3 bases. For the CDR3, the DNA is TGTGCCAGCAGCTGGGGACTAGCCAGGACAGATACGCAGTATTTT. As protein: CASSWGLARTDTQYF.

The gene calls are TRBV20-1 and TRBJ2-7; D unclear. This CDR3 has 13 residues. Germline lookup yields CDR1 DFQATT and CDR2 SNEGSKA (reference sequence). Trimming took 5 bases from V and 6 from J, leaving 17 bases between them. CDR3 DNA: TGCAGTGCTCCCGGGCCTGGAAGGGTCGAGCAGTACTTC. This sequence encodes CSAPGPGRVEQYF.

Here the CDR3 reads CASSRGLAGGEAYEQYF. DNA of the CDR3: TGTGCCAGCAGTCGGGGACTAGCGGGAGGGGAGGCCTACGAGCAGTACTTC. The rearrangement links TRBV6-1 to TRBJ2-7; TRBD2 matches at 16 bases. The trim removed 5 bases at V and 2 bases at J, leaving 6 bases unmatched. This CDR3 is built from 17 residues. Per germline, CDR1 MNHNS and CDR2 SASEGT.

This clonotype was observed at least ten times. This rearrangement joins TRBV28 to TRBJ2-5; 7 bases line up with TRBD2. This CDR3 contains 16 residues. V dropped 4 bases and J dropped 4; count of bases not matched to a gene: 12. Germline CDR1 MDHEN, CDR2 SYDVKM. CDR3 region: CASSSLTLAAGETQYF. In DNA form, the CDR3 reads TGTGCCAGCAGTTCTCTCACCCTAGCGGCAGGAGAGACCCAGTACTTC.

J is TRBJ1-3 and V is TRBV10-3; the match to TRBD1 covers 10 bases. The CDR3 length is 19 residues. J gave up 3 bases and V 6 bases, and 17 bases lay outside the gene matches. Germline V lookup: CDR1 ENHRY, CDR2 SYGVKD. The CDR3 DNA reads TGTGCCATCAGGGATCATAGACAGGGGGCAGAGTCAGGTGGAAACACCATATATTTT. Translated, it gives CAIRDHRQGAESGGNTIYF.